The 5 T cell receptor beta chains below come from one sample, sequenced in a study of cytotoxic CD8 clonotypes in ibrutinib-treated CLL. Data came from immunoSEQ multiplex PCR; TCRdb stores just in-frame clones and leaves some out. Among over 120,000 clones listed, 79% were seen once. The sequencing here drew on PBMCs, taken after 12 months of ibrutinib treatment. All receptors come from a human donor with chronic lymphocytic leukemia.

The chain joins TRBV6-6 to TRBJ2-1; D is ambiguous. Trimming removed 2 bases at V and 10 bases at J, with 9 bases between. Germline lookup yields CDR1 MNHNY and CDR2 SVGAGI (reference sequence). The length of the CDR3 is 12 residues. Here the CDR3 reads CASSYPLNEQFF. Here the CDR3 DNA reads TGTGCCAGCAGTTACCCACTAAACGAGCAGTTCTTC.

The rearrangement links TRBV29-1 to TRBJ1-1; the D gene is possibly TRBD1 (5 bases). Germline values: CDR1 SQVTM, CDR2 ANQGSEA. The length of the CDR3 is 15 residues. V lost 4 bases to trimming and J lost 4 bases, with 19 bases between them. The CDR3, as DNA: TGCAGCGTTGCCAAGGAGGGGTGGGGGAGCACTGAAGCTTTCTTT. Protein product: CSVAKEGWGSTEAFF.

The chain couples TRBV6-5 to TRBJ2-7; maybe TRBD1 (8 bases). Germline CDR1 MNHEY, CDR2 SVGAGI. The CDR3 loop spans 15 amino acids. Trimming cost V 6 bases and J 2 bases, with 17 bases left between them. The CDR3 DNA follows: TGTGCCAGCAGATCCGAACAGGGGGGGCCCTACGAGCAGTACTTC. Translated: CASRSEQGGPYEQYF.

This sequence joins TRBV4-1 and TRBJ2-7; D unclear. The CDR3 has 16 residues. CDR1 is MGHRA and CDR2 is YSYEKL in the germline V gene. The V end was cut by 1 base, the J end by 2 bases, with 15 bases between. The CDR3 nucleotides are TGCGCCAGCAGCCAAGTTCTGACTGAACCCGCCTACGAGCAGTACTTC. Translated: CASSQVLTEPAYEQYF.

This chain links TRBV11-1 with TRBJ2-3, with D possibly TRBD2 on 6 matching bases. CDR3 length: 16 residues. Germline values: CDR1 SGHAT, CDR2 FQDESV (reference sequence). Trimming removed 5 bases at V and 2 bases at J, with 17 bases between. CDR3 coding DNA: TGTGCCAGCAGCCTAGTCCCCGGACTATACACAGATACGCAGTATTTT. Translated: CASSLVPGLYTDTQYF.